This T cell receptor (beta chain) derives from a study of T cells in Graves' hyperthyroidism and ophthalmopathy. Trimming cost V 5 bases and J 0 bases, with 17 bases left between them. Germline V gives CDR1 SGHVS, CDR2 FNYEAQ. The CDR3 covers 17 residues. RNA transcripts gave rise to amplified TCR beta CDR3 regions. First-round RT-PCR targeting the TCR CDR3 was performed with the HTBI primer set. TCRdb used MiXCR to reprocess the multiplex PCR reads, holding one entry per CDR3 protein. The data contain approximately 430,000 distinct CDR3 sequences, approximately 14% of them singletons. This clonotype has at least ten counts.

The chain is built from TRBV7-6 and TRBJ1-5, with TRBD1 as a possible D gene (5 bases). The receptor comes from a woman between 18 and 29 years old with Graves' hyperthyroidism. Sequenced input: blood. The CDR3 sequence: CASSLQADSDSNQPQHF. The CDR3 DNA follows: TGTGCCAGCAGCCTCCAAGCAGACAGTGATAGCAATCAGCCCCAGCATTTT.